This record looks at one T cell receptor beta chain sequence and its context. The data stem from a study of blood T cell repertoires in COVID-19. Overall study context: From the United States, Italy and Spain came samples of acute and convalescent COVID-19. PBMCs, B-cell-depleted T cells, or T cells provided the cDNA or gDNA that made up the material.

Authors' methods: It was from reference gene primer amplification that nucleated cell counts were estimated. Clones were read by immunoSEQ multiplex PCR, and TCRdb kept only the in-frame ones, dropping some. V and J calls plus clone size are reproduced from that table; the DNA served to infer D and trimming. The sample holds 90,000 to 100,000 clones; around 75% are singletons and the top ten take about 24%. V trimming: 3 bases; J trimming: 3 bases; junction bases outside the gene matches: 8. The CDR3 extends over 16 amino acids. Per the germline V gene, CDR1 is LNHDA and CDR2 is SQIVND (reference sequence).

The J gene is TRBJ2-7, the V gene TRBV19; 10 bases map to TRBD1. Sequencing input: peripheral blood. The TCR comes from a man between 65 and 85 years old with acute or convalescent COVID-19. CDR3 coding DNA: TGTGCCAGTAGTATCACAGGGACAGGGGACATCTACGAGCAGTACTTC. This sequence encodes CASSITGTGDIYEQYF.